The 5 T cell receptor beta chains reported below all come from one sample, sequenced in a study of response to subunit inactivated influenza vaccine (dated 2018 in TCRdb). The library was built by means of RT-PCR. Sequencing was performed on an Illumina HiSeq 2500. The raw public reads went through TCRdb reprocessing: fastp at Q25, MiXCR clone calling, in-frame beta chains kept. Duplicate CDR3 protein sequences are folded into a single record with the most common DNA and genes. This sample has 150,000 to 200,000 distinct CDR3 sequences in its table, and approximately 12% of those were observed once. The ten largest make up roughly 36% of the sample. The sequencing here drew on CD8+ T cells sorted from PBMCs, taken less than 25 months after vaccination. The receptor source for this set is a man aged 45 to 75 who received an inactivated influenza vaccine. Donor details come from another sample of the same person, matched by shared clones.

CDR3 DNA sequence: TGTGCCAGCAGCCAAGCGGGATGGGGTTACAATGAGCAGTTCTTC. It codes for CASSQAGWGYNEQFF. The chain links TRBV3-1 to TRBJ2-1; a possible D gene is TRBD2 (5 bases). Germline CDR1 and CDR2: LGHDT and YNNKEL (reference sequence). CDR3 length: 15 residues. The V gene lost 1 base and the J gene lost 4 bases, with 11 bases spanning the gap.

The chain combines TRBV30 with TRBJ2-7; 8 nucleotides agree with TRBD1. Germline CDR1 reads GTSNPN; CDR2 reads SVGIG (reference sequence). The V gene end was trimmed by 1 base and the J gene end by 4 bases; junction bases not matched to a gene: 6. The CDR3 runs to 14 residues. CDR3 in DNA: TGTGCCTGGAGTGAGGACAGGGAATGGTACGAGCAGTACTTC. Amino acid sequence: CAWSEDREWYEQYF.

This rearrangement joins TRBV27 to TRBJ2-3; D perhaps matches TRBD2 (6 bases). CDR1 and CDR2 (germline): MNHEY, SMNVEV (reference sequence). The CDR3 extends over 14 amino acids. V lost 6 bases and J 3 bases, leaving 13 bases between the germline ends. This CDR3 is CASSPRGSTDTQYF. The CDR3 region has the DNA TGTGCCAGCAGCCCCCGGGGGAGTACAGATACGCAGTATTTT.

The chain has TRBV4-2 and TRBJ1-1; 7 positions agree with TRBD1. V trimming: 1 base; J trimming: 0 bases; junction bases outside the gene matches: 11. This CDR3 spans 18 amino acids. Per the germline V gene, CDR1 is LGHNA and CDR2 is YNFKEQ. The CDR3 nucleotides are TGTGCCAGCAGCCAAGCCGGGACAGTCGGATTTTTGAACACTGAAGCTTTCTTT. Translated, it gives CASSQAGTVGFLNTEAFF.

This clonotype occurred a few times. The rearrangement joins TRBV20-1 to TRBJ2-7, with D perhaps matching TRBD1 or TRBD2 (5 bases each). The germline V gene has CDR1 DFQATT and CDR2 SNEGSKA (reference sequence). V lost 1 base to trimming and J lost 0 bases, with 10 bases between them. The CDR3 has 14 amino acids. CDR3 in amino acids: CSARVGDVSYEQYF. CDR3 nucleotides: TGCAGTGCTAGAGTAGGGGACGTCTCCTACGAGCAGTACTTC.